Listed here are 21 T cell receptor beta chains from one sample, sequenced in a study of shared clonotypes between healthy human individuals. Naivety among CD8 cells was defined by CD45RO negativity and positive CCR7 selection, thereby excluding terminally differentiated effector memory CD45RA+ cells. Method: immunoSEQ multiplex PCR; TCRdb's copy keeps in-frame clones and lacks some. This table holds a few million clones, roughly 93% found once. Sequencing used naive CD8+ T cells from PBMCs. The receptor set was obtained from a man aged 18 to 35 in good health. Some clones in this sample may be carry-over from other donors' samples.

This chain uses TRBV11-2 with TRBJ1-1; D gene unclear. Deletions cut 4 bases from V and 7 bases from J, with 16 bases between. Germline V gene data show CDR1 as SGHAT and CDR2 as FQNNGV. The CDR3 consists of 14 residues. CDR3 loop: CASSSRGPPVEAFF. Written as DNA, the CDR3 is TGTGCCAGCAGCTCCCGAGGGCCCCCAGTTGAAGCTTTCTTT.

V and J are TRBV2 and TRBJ2-7; 9 positions match TRBD1. CDR1 and CDR2 from the germline V gene are SNHLY and FYNNEI. J gave up 4 bases and V 7 bases, and 11 bases lay outside the gene matches. The CDR3 is 15 amino acids. The CDR3 DNA reads as TGTGCCAGCACCCCCCCCGGGACAGGGTTTTACGAGCAGTACTTC. This sequence encodes CASTPPGTGFYEQYF.

This clone was recorded once. The rearrangement joins TRBV4-1 to TRBJ2-1; no reliable D call. V was clipped by 1 base and J by 9 bases, with 13 bases between them. Germline V gives CDR1 MGHRA, CDR2 YSYEKL. This CDR3 comprises 14 residues. CDR3 nucleotide sequence: TGCGCCAGCAGCCAAGTCGGGCAGGCAGGTGAGCAGTTCTTC. Its protein product is CASSQVGQAGEQFF.

This rearrangement joins TRBV7-8 to TRBJ1-5, with no clear D. V lost 5 bases, J lost 1 base, and 12 bases lay in between. This CDR3 is built from 15 residues. The germline V gene has CDR1 SGHVS and CDR2 FQNEAQ. The CDR3: CASSSEGNSNQPQHF. The CDR3 DNA follows: TGTGCCAGCAGCAGTGAGGGTAACAGCAATCAGCCCCAGCATTTT. Together with reference TRBV7-8 and TRBJ1-5, the CDR3 gives the full variable domain: GAGVSQSPRYKVAKRGQDVALRCDPISGHVSLFWYQQALGQGPEFLTYFQNEAQLDKSGLPSDRFFAERPEGSVSTLKIQRTQQEDSAVYLCASSSEGNSNQPQHFGDGTRLSIL.

The table lists this clone with a count of one. The chain links TRBV15 to TRBJ2-5, with 9 bases lining up with TRBD2. The CDR3 runs to 16 residues. V was clipped by 5 bases and J by 3 bases; unmatched bases: 10. CDR1 is LNHNV, CDR2 YYDKDF, per germline (reference sequence). CDR3 region: CATSPGFLAGKETQYF. Here the CDR3 DNA reads TGTGCCACCAGCCCGGGTTTTCTAGCGGGAAAAGAGACCCAGTACTTC.

The rearrangement links TRBV7-6 to TRBJ2-3, with D possibly being TRBD2 (6 bases). Per germline, CDR1 SGHVS and CDR2 FNYEAQ. There are 15 residues in the CDR3. V lost 4 bases, J lost 10 bases, and 21 bases lay in between. The DNA for the CDR3 is TGTGCCAGCAGCTCCCTGGACTACCCGTTAGACGCGCAGTATTTT. Translated: CASSSLDYPLDAQYF.

This clone was observed a single time. Other DNA sequences in this sample translate to the same CDR3. The CDR3 DNA reads TGTGCCAGCAGTCTGCTCCGGGACAGGGGAACAGATACGCAGTATTTT. Translation gives CASSLLRDRGTDTQYF. The chain couples TRBV28 to TRBJ2-3; 10 nucleotides align to TRBD1. V shed 5 bases and J 3 bases; nucleotides not matched to a gene: 8. CDR1 and CDR2 (germline): MDHEN, SYDVKM. This CDR3 comprises 16 residues.

In regard to this clone: Other DNA sequences within the sample encode an identical CDR3. This chain connects TRBV4-1 to TRBJ2-7, with 7 bases identical to TRBD1. The trim removed 1 base at V and 2 bases at J, leaving 2 bases unmatched. The CDR3 sequence is 14 residues long. Germline V gene data show CDR1 as MGHRA and CDR2 as YSYEKL. CDR3 amino acids: CASSQVTGAYEQYF. The CDR3 DNA is TGCGCCAGCAGCCAAGTAACAGGGGCCTACGAGCAGTACTTC.

This sequence joins TRBV7-9 and TRBJ2-5, with 7 bases that match TRBD2. This CDR3 has 17 amino acids. Trimming at V came to 2 bases and at J to 4 bases, leaving 13 bases not matched to a gene. Per germline, CDR1 SEHNR and CDR2 FQNEAQ (reference sequence). The DNA of the CDR3 is TGTGCCAGCAGCTTAAGGGGAGGGAGGCCTACCAGAGAGACCCAGTACTTC. It is translated as CASSLRGGRPTRETQYF.

This clone appeared a single time. Other DNA variants within this sample encode the same CDR3. The chain links TRBV27 to TRBJ2-1; unclear D gene. V shed 3 bases and J shed 5 bases, with 5 bases lying between them. This CDR3 is built from 12 residues. Per the germline V gene, CDR1 is MNHEY and CDR2 is SMNVEV (reference sequence). The CDR3 is CASSLRDNEQFF. For the CDR3, the DNA is TGTGCCAGCAGTTTGCGCGACAATGAGCAGTTCTTC.

The rearrangement uses TRBV6-4 and TRBJ2-3, with D unclear. The CDR3 totals 16 residues. Germline CDR1 is MRHNA and CDR2 is SNTAGT. V was trimmed by 8 bases and J by 0 bases, leaving 18 bases between them. The CDR3 loop is CASHTIGLWSTDTQYF. The CDR3 DNA reads TGTGCCAGCCACACGATAGGCCTGTGGAGCACAGATACGCAGTATTTT.

This chain links TRBV28 with TRBJ2-3; D is unresolved. The CDR3 extends over 16 amino acids. Per the germline V gene, CDR1 is MDHEN and CDR2 is SYDVKM. The V end lost 4 bases, the J end lost 4 bases, and 18 bases lay between the germline ends. The CDR3 sequence: CASSSHDWVPPDTQYF. The CDR3 coding sequence is TGTGCCAGCAGTTCCCACGACTGGGTCCCCCCAGATACGCAGTATTTT.

The chain couples TRBV19 to TRBJ2-7; D uncertain. V was clipped by 5 bases and J by 3 bases, with 14 bases between them. CDR3 length: 14 amino acids. Germline V CDR1 and CDR2: LNHDA, SQIVND (reference sequence). CDR3 nucleotide sequence: TGTGCCAGTAGTCTCGAAACCGGGCTCTACGAGCAGTACTTC. It encodes CASSLETGLYEQYF. The full variable domain, with the rest looked up from reference TRBV19 and TRBJ2-7, is DGGITQSPKYLFRKEGQNVTLSCEQNLNHDAMYWYRQDPGQGLRLIYYSQIVNDFQKGDIAEGYSVSREKKESFPLTVTSAQKNPTAFYLCASSLETGLYEQYFGPGTRLTVT.

The V call is TRBV27, the J call TRBJ1-2; D not certain. With 6 bases removed from V and 7 bases from J, the gap between germline ends came to 9 bases. The CDR3 is 11 residues long. Germline loops: CDR1 MNHEY, CDR2 SMNVEV (reference sequence). The CDR3 is CASRGGPGYTF. CDR3 bases: TGTGCCAGCAGGGGAGGGCCTGGCTACACCTTC.

CDR3 residues: CASSLSGLGGPYNEQFF. Written as DNA, the CDR3 is TGTGCCAGCAGTTTATCGGGTCTCGGAGGACCCTACAATGAGCAGTTCTTC. The V gene is TRBV28, the J gene TRBJ2-1; D perhaps matches TRBD2 (5 bases). Germline V lookup: CDR1 MDHEN, CDR2 SYDVKM. This CDR3 contains 17 residues. V was pared by 1 base and J by 2 bases, with 15 bases between.

The chain recombines TRBV27 with TRBJ1-2; D call uncertain. CDR3 length equals 13 residues. V was shortened by 3 bases and J by 3 bases, with 8 bases between the two germline ends. Germline values: CDR1 MNHEY, CDR2 SMNVEV (reference sequence). This CDR3 is CASSLMGDYGYTF. As DNA, the CDR3 is TGTGCCAGCAGTTTGATGGGAGACTATGGCTACACCTTC.

V is TRBV7-7 and J is TRBJ2-2; D gene unclear. This CDR3 contains 12 residues. Trimming left V 4 bases short and J 6 bases short, with 6 bases between. Germline V lookup: CDR1 SSHAT, CDR2 FNYEAQ (reference sequence). CDR3 region: CASSSRPGELFF. CDR3 in DNA: TGTGCCAGCAGCTCCCGCCCCGGGGAGCTGTTTTTT.

Only one count was recorded for this clone. The chain has TRBV4-1 and TRBJ2-7; 9 bases map to TRBD1. Germline V gives CDR1 MGHRA, CDR2 YSYEKL. After removal of 5 bases from V and 3 bases from J, the junction contained 8 bases not matched to a gene. CDR3 size: 15 residues. The CDR3 protein is CASSSVTGGFYEQYF. For the CDR3, the DNA is TGCGCCAGCAGCTCAGTGACAGGGGGTTTCTACGAGCAGTACTTC.

CDR3 in DNA: TGTGCCAGCAGCTTGGGGGGCGCGCTACCAGCTGGCTACACCTTC. Protein product: CASSLGGALPAGYTF. The J gene is TRBJ1-2, the V gene TRBV7-9; D is perhaps TRBD1 (6 bases). V shed 3 bases and J shed 7 bases, with 18 bases lying between them. This CDR3 spans 15 amino acids. In germline, CDR1 is SEHNR, CDR2 FQNEAQ (reference sequence).

This sequence joins TRBV27 and TRBJ2-7; 7 bases are shared with TRBD1. This CDR3 is 14 amino acids long. CDR1 is MNHEY and CDR2 is SMNVEV in the germline V gene (reference sequence). V dropped 3 bases and J dropped 3; count of bases not matched to a gene: 5. Here the CDR3 reads CASSFPTGFYEQYF. The CDR3, as DNA: TGTGCCAGCAGTTTCCCGACAGGGTTCTACGAGCAGTACTTC.

A remark on this clone: Other DNA variants within this sample encode the same CDR3. V usage is TRBV28 and J usage is TRBJ1-4; 8 bases align to TRBD1. Per germline, CDR1 MDHEN and CDR2 SYDVKM. The V gene end was trimmed by 6 bases and the J gene end by 5 bases; junction bases not matched to a gene: 14. CDR3 length: 17 residues. The CDR3, as DNA: TGTGCCAGCAGCCAAACCGGGACAGGATCTCGAAATGAAAAACTGTTTTTT. Translating it yields CASSQTGTGSRNEKLFF.